Shown below are 3 T cell receptor beta chains from a single sample sequenced in a study of blood T cell repertoires in COVID-19. TCRdb keeps only in-frame clones here, not all; method: immunoSEQ multiplex PCR. This sample yields 350,000 to 450,000 clones, of which approximately 89% are seen a single time; about 1.9% belongs to the top ten. Sequenced input: PBMCs or T cells enriched from blood (not recorded which). These receptors were obtained from a man aged 35 to 55 in a cohort exposed to, infected with or recovered from COVID-19 (not recorded which).

The chain recombines TRBV27 with TRBJ2-7; no definite D call. The V end lost 4 bases, the J end lost 0 bases, and 10 bases lay between the germline ends. CDR1 MNHEY and CDR2 SMNVEV come from the germline V gene (reference sequence). The CDR3 runs 14 residues. This chain's CDR3 is CASSYIPSSYEQYF. DNA of the CDR3: TGTGCCAGCAGTTATATCCCCTCCTCCTACGAGCAGTACTTC.

The chain links TRBV6-5 to TRBJ1-5; TRBD1 matches 9 bases. The CDR3 sequence is 14 residues long. After removal of 2 bases from V and 5 bases from J, the junction contained 1 base not matched to a gene. CDR1 is MNHEY and CDR2 is SVGAGI in the germline V gene. The CDR3 sequence: CASSYRTGDQPQHF. The CDR3 bases are TGTGCCAGCAGTTACAGGACAGGGGATCAGCCCCAGCATTTT.

V usage is TRBV24-1 and J usage is TRBJ2-5, with 9 bases lining up with TRBD1. The CDR3 is 14 amino acids. The V gene's germline CDR1 is KGHDR and CDR2 SFDVKD. V trimming: 7 bases; J trimming: 5 bases; junction bases outside the gene matches: 7. CDR3 residues: CATRGQGLGETQYF. The DNA for the CDR3 is TGTGCCACCAGGGGACAGGGACTGGGGGAGACCCAGTACTTC.